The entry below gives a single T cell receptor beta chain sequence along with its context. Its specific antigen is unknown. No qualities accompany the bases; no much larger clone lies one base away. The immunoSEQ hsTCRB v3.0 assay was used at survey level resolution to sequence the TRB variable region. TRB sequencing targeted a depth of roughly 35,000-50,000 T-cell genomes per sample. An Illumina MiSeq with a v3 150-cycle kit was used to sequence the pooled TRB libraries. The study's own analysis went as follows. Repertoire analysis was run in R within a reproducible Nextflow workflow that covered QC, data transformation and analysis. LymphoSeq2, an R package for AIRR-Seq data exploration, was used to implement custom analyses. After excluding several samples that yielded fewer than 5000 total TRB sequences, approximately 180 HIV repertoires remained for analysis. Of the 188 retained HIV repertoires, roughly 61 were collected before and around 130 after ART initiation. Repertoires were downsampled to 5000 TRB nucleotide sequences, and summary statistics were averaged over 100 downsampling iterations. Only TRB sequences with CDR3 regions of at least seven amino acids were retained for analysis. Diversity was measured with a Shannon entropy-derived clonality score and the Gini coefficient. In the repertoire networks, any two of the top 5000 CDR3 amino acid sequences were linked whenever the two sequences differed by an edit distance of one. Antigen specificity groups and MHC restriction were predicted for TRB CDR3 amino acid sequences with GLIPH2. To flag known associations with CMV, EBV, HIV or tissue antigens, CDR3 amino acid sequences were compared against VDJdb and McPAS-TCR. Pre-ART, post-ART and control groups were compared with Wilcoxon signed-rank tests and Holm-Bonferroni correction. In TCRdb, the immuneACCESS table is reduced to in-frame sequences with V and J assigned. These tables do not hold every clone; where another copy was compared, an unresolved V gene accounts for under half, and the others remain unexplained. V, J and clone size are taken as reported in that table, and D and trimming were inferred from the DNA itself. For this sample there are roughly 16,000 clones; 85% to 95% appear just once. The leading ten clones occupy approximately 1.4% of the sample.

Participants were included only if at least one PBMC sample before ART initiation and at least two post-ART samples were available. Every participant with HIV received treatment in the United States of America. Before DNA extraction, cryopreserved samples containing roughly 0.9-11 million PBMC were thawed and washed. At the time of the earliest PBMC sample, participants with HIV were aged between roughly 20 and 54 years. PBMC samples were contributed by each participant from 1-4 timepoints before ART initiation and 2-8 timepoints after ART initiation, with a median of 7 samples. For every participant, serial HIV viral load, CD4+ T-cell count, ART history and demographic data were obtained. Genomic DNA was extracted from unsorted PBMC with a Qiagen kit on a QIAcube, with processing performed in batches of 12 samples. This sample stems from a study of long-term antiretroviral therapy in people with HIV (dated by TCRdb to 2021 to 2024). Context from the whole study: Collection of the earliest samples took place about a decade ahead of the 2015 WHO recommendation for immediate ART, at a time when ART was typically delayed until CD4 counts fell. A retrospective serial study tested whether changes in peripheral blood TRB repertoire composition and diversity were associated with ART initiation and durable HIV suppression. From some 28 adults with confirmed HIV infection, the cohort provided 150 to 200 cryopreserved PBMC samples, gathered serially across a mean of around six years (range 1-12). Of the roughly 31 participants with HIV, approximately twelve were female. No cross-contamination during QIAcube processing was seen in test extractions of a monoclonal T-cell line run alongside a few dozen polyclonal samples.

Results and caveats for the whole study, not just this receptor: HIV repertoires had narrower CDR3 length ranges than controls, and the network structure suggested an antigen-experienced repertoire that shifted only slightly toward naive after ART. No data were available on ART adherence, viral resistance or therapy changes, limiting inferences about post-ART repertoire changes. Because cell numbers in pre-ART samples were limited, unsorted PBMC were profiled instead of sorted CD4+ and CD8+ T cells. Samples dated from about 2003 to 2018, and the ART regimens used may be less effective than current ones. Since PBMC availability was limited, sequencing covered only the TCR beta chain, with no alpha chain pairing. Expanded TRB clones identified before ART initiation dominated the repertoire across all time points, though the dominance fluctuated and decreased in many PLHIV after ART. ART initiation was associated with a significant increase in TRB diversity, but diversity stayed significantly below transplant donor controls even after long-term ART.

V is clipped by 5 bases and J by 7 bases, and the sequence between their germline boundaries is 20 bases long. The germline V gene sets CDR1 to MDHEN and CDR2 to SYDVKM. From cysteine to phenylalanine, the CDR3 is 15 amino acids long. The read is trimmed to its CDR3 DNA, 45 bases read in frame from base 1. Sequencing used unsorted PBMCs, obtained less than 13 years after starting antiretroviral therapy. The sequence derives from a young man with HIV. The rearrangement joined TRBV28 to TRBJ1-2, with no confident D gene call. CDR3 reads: CASSIPGQPRGGYTF. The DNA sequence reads TGTGCCAGCAGTATCCCAGGCCAACCCCGGGGTGGCTACACCTTC.